These T cell receptor beta chains were read from a single sample in a study of blood T cells in healthy people across ages. Each CDR3 protein gets one entry after TCRdb re-called the 5' RACE reads with MiXCR. The data hold over 1,500,000 distinct CDR3 sequences, with approximately 40% observed a single time. The sequenced sample was blood. All receptors come from a human donor in good health. Each CDR3 is given with its conserved first and last residue. Fields, in order: V gene, clone size, D gene, J gene, CDR3 DNA, CDR3 protein. The D gene is left open where the match is weak. Expanded clones are given a class, and other clones once, few, many or no size at all.

V: TRBV2
size: few
D: .
J: TRBJ2-5
DNA: TGTGCCGGCAGACGGGGGCCGGGGGAGACCCAGTACTTC
CDR3: CAGRRGPGETQYF

V: TRBV19
size: .
D: TRBD1
J: TRBJ1-5
DNA: TGTGCCGGGAGCTCCGGGACAGGGCCCGGTCAGCCCCAGCATTTT
CDR3: CAGSSGTGPGQPQHF

V: TRBV5-5
size: .
D: .
J: TRBJ2-7
DNA: TGTGCCAGCAGCTGGGGGAGGCAGAAGGCACGAGACGAGCAGTACTTC
CDR3: CASSWGRQKARDEQYF

V: TRBV20-1
size: .
D: .
J: TRBJ1-5
DNA: TGCAGTGCCAGATCTTCAATATACCAGCATTTT
CDR3: CSARSSIYQHF

V: TRBV20-1
size: .
D: TRBD1
J: TRBJ1-5
DNA: TGCAGTGCTAGAGATTTAGGGGCAGGGGGCGACAATCAGCCCCAGCATTTT
CDR3: CSARDLGAGGDNQPQHF

V: TRBV6-5
size: .
D: .
J: TRBJ1-1
DNA: TGTGCCAGCAGCCGACCCTACAGTACTGAAGCTTTCTTT
CDR3: CASSRPYSTEAFF

V: TRBV6-5
size: .
D: .
J: TRBJ1-6
DNA: TGTGTCAGCAGTTTCCACGAGGTTAATTCACCCCTCCACTTT
CDR3: CVSSFHEVNSPLHF

V: TRBV7-2
size: .
D: .
J: TRBJ2-5
DNA: TGTGCCAGCAGCTTAGGGGGCTGGTACCAAGGGACCCAGTACTTC
CDR3: CASSLGGWYQGTQYF

V: TRBV5-1
size: few
D: .
J: TRBJ1-6
DNA: TGCGCCAGCAGCTTGGTCGGCAGGCGGGAATATAATTCACCCCTCCACTTT
CDR3: CASSLVGRREYNSPLHF

V: TRBV28
size: many
D: TRBD1
J: TRBJ2-7
DNA: TGTGCCAGCAGTTTATGGGGACAGAACTACGAGCAGTACTTC
CDR3: CASSLWGQNYEQYF

V: TRBV14
size: .
D: .
J: TRBJ2-3
DNA: TGTGCCAGCAGCCACGACACCCGATGGGGAGATACGCAGTATTTT
CDR3: CASSHDTRWGDTQYF

V: TRBV6-2/TRBV6-3
size: .
D: .
J: TRBJ2-4
DNA: TGTGCCAGCAGTGCTCGGAGGGGCCTGGTGTACTTC
CDR3: CASSARRGLVYF

V: TRBV30
size: .
D: .
J: TRBJ1-5
DNA: TGTGCCTGGAGCGACAGCATGGGTCAGCCCCAGCATTTT
CDR3: CAWSDSMGQPQHF

V: TRBV4-3
size: .
D: .
J: TRBJ1-2
DNA: TGCGCCAGCAGCCAAGATCTAGGTGGTTGGGTTCAAGGCTACACCTTC
CDR3: CASSQDLGGWVQGYTF

V: TRBV5-1
size: .
D: TRBD2
J: TRBJ2-2
DNA: TGCGCCAGCAGCAGGCGAGCGGGGGAGAACACCGGGGAGCTGTTTTTT
CDR3: CASSRRAGENTGELFF

V: TRBV6-6
size: .
D: .
J: TRBJ2-1
DNA: TGTGCCAGCAGTTACCGAGAGGCCCCCTACAATGAGCAGTTCTTC
CDR3: CASSYREAPYNEQFF

V: TRBV20-1
size: .
D: .
J: TRBJ2-2
DNA: TGCAGTGCGGCAAGGACAGCCAACACCGGGGAGCTGTTTTTT
CDR3: CSAARTANTGELFF

V: TRBV9
size: .
D: .
J: TRBJ1-4
DNA: TGTGCCGGCAGCGTTCTCTCAGCACAGGGAAATGAAAAACTGTTTTTT
CDR3: CAGSVLSAQGNEKLFF

V: TRBV13
size: few
D: TRBD2
J: TRBJ2-5
DNA: TGTGCCAGCAGCCCCTTCCGGGGGGGCAGGGAGACCCAGTACTTC
CDR3: CASSPFRGGRETQYF

V: TRBV7-2
size: few
D: TRBD1
J: TRBJ2-1
DNA: TGTGCCAGCAACGCCCGGGACAGGGCGTCCAATGAGCAGTTCTTC
CDR3: CASNARDRASNEQFF

V: TRBV13
size: .
D: TRBD1
J: TRBJ2-7
DNA: TGTGCCAGCAGCTCACAGGGGCCCAACAGAGACGAGCAGTACTTC
CDR3: CASSSQGPNRDEQYF

V: TRBV20-1
size: .
D: .
J: TRBJ1-6
DNA: TGCAGTGCTAGAGATAACCGGGATTCACCCCTCCACTTT
CDR3: CSARDNRDSPLHF

V: TRBV28
size: .
D: TRBD1
J: TRBJ1-2
DNA: TGTGCCAGCAGTCCCAGGAGGGACAGGTTCTATGGCTACACCTTC
CDR3: CASSPRRDRFYGYTF

V: TRBV6-2/TRBV6-3
size: .
D: .
J: TRBJ2-5
DNA: TGTGCCAGCAGTTACGGGACCACTTCAGCGACCCAGTACTTC
CDR3: CASSYGTTSATQYF

V: TRBV4-3
size: .
D: .
J: TRBJ1-2
DNA: TGCGCCAGCAGCCAAGAGCTATCGGGAGGCAGGCGCCCCTATGGCTACACCTTC
CDR3: CASSQELSGGRRPYGYTF

V: TRBV25-1
size: few
D: .
J: TRBJ1-2
DNA: TGTGCCAGCAGTGAAATACAGTCTAACTATGGCTACACCTTC
CDR3: CASSEIQSNYGYTF

V: TRBV20-1
size: .
D: .
J: TRBJ1-4
DNA: TGCAGTGCTTTCTCCCAGGGGCAGGATGAAAAACTGTTTTTT
CDR3: CSAFSQGQDEKLFF

V: TRBV9
size: few
D: .
J: TRBJ1-2
DNA: TGTGCCAGCAGCGTAGGTGGCAGGGGAAGCTATGGCTACACCTTC
CDR3: CASSVGGRGSYGYTF

V: TRBV7-9
size: .
D: .
J: TRBJ2-5
DNA: TGTGCCAGCAACCCGGGACCTCAAGAGACCCAGTACTTC
CDR3: CASNPGPQETQYF

V: TRBV11-3
size: .
D: .
J: TRBJ1-1
DNA: TGTGCCAACAGCCCCCTTACAGGTATCACTGAAGCTTTCTTT
CDR3: CANSPLTGITEAFF

V: TRBV7-9
size: .
D: .
J: TRBJ2-3
DNA: TGTGCCAGCAGCTTAGAATCACCCAGGTGGGACCCAGATACGCAGTATTTT
CDR3: CASSLESPRWDPDTQYF

V: TRBV3-1
size: .
D: .
J: TRBJ1-4
DNA: TGTGCCAGCAGCCAAACATCGTCTCGGGAAAAACTGTTTTTT
CDR3: CASSQTSSREKLFF

V: TRBV10-3
size: .
D: .
J: TRBJ2-2
DNA: TGTGCCATCAGTTGGGGCCCCGGGGAGCTGTTTTTT
CDR3: CAISWGPGELFF

V: TRBV7-2
size: .
D: .
J: TRBJ1-2
DNA: TGTGCCGGCAGCTTATTAAGTAGAGGCTACACCTTC
CDR3: CAGSLLSRGYTF

V: TRBV7-2
size: .
D: .
J: TRBJ1-4
DNA: TGTGCCAGCAGCTTAGCGCTGGAGGGACGAAATGAAAAACTGTTTTTT
CDR3: CASSLALEGRNEKLFF

V: TRBV6-9
size: .
D: TRBD2
J: TRBJ2-5
DNA: TGTGCCAGCAGTTATGGGGGACTAGCATGGGAGACCCAGTACTTC
CDR3: CASSYGGLAWETQYF

V: TRBV29-1
size: few
D: TRBD1
J: TRBJ1-2
DNA: TGCAGCGGACTAGGGGGCTGGGGCTATGGCTACACCTTC
CDR3: CSGLGGWGYGYTF

V: TRBV28
size: .
D: TRBD1
J: TRBJ1-2
DNA: TGTGCCAGCAGTTCGACAGGGGTTCGGGACTATGGCTACACCTTC
CDR3: CASSSTGVRDYGYTF

V: TRBV12-3/TRBV12-4
size: few
D: .
J: TRBJ1-2
DNA: TGTGCCAGCAGTGTCCTTACTAACTATGGCTACACCTTC
CDR3: CASSVLTNYGYTF

V: TRBV2
size: few
D: .
J: TRBJ1-5
DNA: TGTGCCAGCAGTGAAGTAGGACGGAATCAGCCCCAGCATTTT
CDR3: CASSEVGRNQPQHF

V: TRBV6-2/TRBV6-3
size: .
D: .
J: TRBJ2-5
DNA: TGTGCCAGCAGTTTTCTGGGATCGGGAGAGACCCAGTACTTC
CDR3: CASSFLGSGETQYF

V: TRBV7-9
size: .
D: TRBD1
J: TRBJ1-1
DNA: TGTGCCAGCAGCTTAGAGCGGTGGACAGGGATGAACACTGAAGCTTTCTTT
CDR3: CASSLERWTGMNTEAFF

V: TRBV27
size: few
D: .
J: TRBJ2-5
DNA: TGTGCCAGCAGTTTATCGGGGACATTTAAGAGAACCCAGTACTTC
CDR3: CASSLSGTFKRTQYF

V: TRBV7-2
size: .
D: .
J: TRBJ2-7
DNA: TGTGCCAGCTGCCGGGACACTAGCTACGAGCAGTACTTC
CDR3: CASCRDTSYEQYF

V: TRBV12-3/TRBV12-4
size: .
D: .
J: TRBJ2-6
DNA: TGTGCCAGCAGGGGGACAAGGAGACTCTCTGGGGCCAACGTCCTGACTTTC
CDR3: CASRGTRRLSGANVLTF

V: TRBV20-1
size: once
D: .
J: TRBJ2-5
DNA: TGCAGTGCTAGAGATTTAAGCAACAATGAGCAGTACTTC
CDR3: CSARDLSNNEQYF

V: TRBV7-9
size: .
D: TRBD2
J: TRBJ2-1
DNA: TGTGCCAGCGCCCTTTGGGCGGGTAGCGGGGGCAATGAGCAGTTCTTC
CDR3: CASALWAGSGGNEQFF

V: TRBV20-1
size: .
D: .
J: TRBJ1-2
DNA: TGCAGTGCTATTCTTAAACGGGGGGATAGGGGCTACACCTTC
CDR3: CSAILKRGDRGYTF